This T cell receptor beta chain appears in the sequencing data of a study of T cell responses to AZD1222 COVID-19 vaccine. Sequencing used immunoSEQ multiplex PCR; TCRdb keeps in-frame clones, though not all of them. The table lists 52,000 or so clones, approximately 85% of them singletons, with roughly a fifth in the top ten. Specimen: peripheral blood, collected on day 0 of MenACWY control vaccination. The sequence was collected from an adult in good health.

In nucleotides, the CDR3 is TGTGCCAGCTCACCACAGGGGCCTGCTAGCAATCAGCCCCAGCATTTT. Protein sequence: CASSPQGPASNQPQHF. This chain joins TRBV18 and TRBJ1-5; a weak D match, TRBD1 (5 bases). Deletions cut 1 base from V and 0 bases from J, with 10 bases between. Germline loops: CDR1 KGHSH, CDR2 LQKENI. This CDR3 has 16 amino acids.